This record concerns one TCR beta chain sequence. Its antigen is undetermined. The entry originates in a study of vaccination effects on CD4 cells after COVID-19. About the research overall: Participants received two doses of either the BNT162b2 or mRNA-1273 vaccine.

Before sequencing took place, the ViraFEST assay used viral peptide pools to expand antigen-specific CD4+ T cells. After less than 11 days in culture, the CD4+ T cells were isolated. Testing of the vaccine recipients showed negative nucleocapsid antibodies and no prior SARS-CoV-2 infection. After fewer than 2.5 million PBMC were placed in each well, they were cultured with approximately 10 IU/ml IL-2 and roughly 10 ug/ml peptides. Each culture had half its medium swapped for IL-2 medium on days 3 and 7. Germline CDR1 reads SGHTA; CDR2 reads FQGTGA. The CDR3 totals 13 residues. Trimming left V 5 bases short and J 2 bases short, with 9 bases between. General study findings and limits: Clones from infection and from vaccination both contracted markedly late after vaccination.

Assay used: immunoSEQ multiplex PCR; TCRdb lists only in-frame clones, some missing. The data show 74,000 or so clones, 80% seen once. This chain links TRBV7-3 with TRBJ2-5; D is possibly TRBD1 (6 bases). This TCR came from a human donor who received a COVID-19 vaccine. The sample here was CD4+ T cells from PBMCs cultured with SARS-CoV-2 spike peptides, taken before COVID-19 vaccination. Here the CDR3 DNA reads TGTGCCAGCAGCGAAGGACAGCAAGAGACCCAGTACTTC. This codes for CASSEGQQETQYF.